This paragraph reports one T cell receptor (beta chain). Its antigen is undetermined. The protocol was immunoSEQ multiplex PCR, while the TCRdb copy is restricted to in-frame clones and leaves out a portion. The table has some 140,000 clones, 80% to 90% seen once. The data originate from a study of T cell responses to AZD1222 COVID-19 vaccine. Study-wide results and caveats: The study sampled repertoires only after the peak T cell response. Females outnumbered males among donors, who were mostly white British; clonal diversity was possibly underestimated. After two AZD1222 doses, spike-specific TCR breadth and depth rose versus day 0.

Analysis merged second doses at about 4 or about 12 weeks. Germline CDR1 is SGHRS and CDR2 is YFSETQ. The germline V and J ends were trimmed by 4 bases and 3 bases, with 15 bases remaining between them. CDR3 length: 15 residues. The chain uses TRBV5-1 and TRBJ2-3; maybe TRBD2 (5 bases). This clonotype originated in an adult who received the AZD1222 COVID-19 vaccine. The material sequenced was peripheral blood, taken 28 days after the second AZD1222 dose. CDR3 sequence reads: CASSATGIKTDTQYF. CDR3 nucleotides: TGCGCCAGCAGCGCTACCGGGATCAAAACAGATACGCAGTATTTT. Full variable domain (remainder filled in from reference TRBV5-1 and TRBJ2-3): KAGVTQTPRYLIKTRGQQVTLSCSPISGHRSVSWYQQTPGQGLQFLFEYFSETQRNKGNFPGRFSGRQFSNSRSEMNVSTLELGDSALYLCASSATGIKTDTQYFGPGTRLTVL.